This T cell receptor beta chain was observed in a study of shared T cell receptors in the human thymus. Only in-frame clones appear in the TCRdb table, and some are missing; sequencing was by immunoSEQ multiplex PCR. This table has 500,000 to 850,000 clones, 87% appearing once. CDR3 length: 20 residues. CDR1 MNHNS and CDR2 SASEGT come from the germline V gene. With 2 bases clipped from V and 0 bases from J, the junction kept 12 bases outside the gene matches. These data were likewise used in another study, on human thymus T cells. As that study records: Infants, healthy and Finnish, who were having corrective surgery for congenital heart defects served as donors. The thymus was resected at corrective cardiac surgery. Thymic and blood repertoires appeared to display a bias in their usage of V and J genes.

The sequence was collected from a boy under three years old with a congenital heart defect. Sequenced material: thymocytes. This chain joins TRBV6-1 and TRBJ2-6, with 8 bases aligning to TRBD1. The CDR3 is CASSESPRTGRSSGANVLTF. For the CDR3, the DNA is TGTGCCAGCAGTGAATCCCCCCGGACAGGGAGGAGCTCTGGGGCCAACGTCCTGACTTTC.